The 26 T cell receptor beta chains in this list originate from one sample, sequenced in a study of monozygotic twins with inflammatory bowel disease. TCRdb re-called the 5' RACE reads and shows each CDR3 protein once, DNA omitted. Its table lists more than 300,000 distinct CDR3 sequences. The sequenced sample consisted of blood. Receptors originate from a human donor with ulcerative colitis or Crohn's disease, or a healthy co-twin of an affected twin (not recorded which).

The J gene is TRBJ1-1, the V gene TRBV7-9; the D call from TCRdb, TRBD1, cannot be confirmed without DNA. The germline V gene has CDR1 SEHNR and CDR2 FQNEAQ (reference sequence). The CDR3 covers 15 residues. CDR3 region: CASSLDIGGYPEAFF.

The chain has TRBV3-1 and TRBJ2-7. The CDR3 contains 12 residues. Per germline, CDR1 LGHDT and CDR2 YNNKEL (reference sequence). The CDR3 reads CASSQDLSEQYF.

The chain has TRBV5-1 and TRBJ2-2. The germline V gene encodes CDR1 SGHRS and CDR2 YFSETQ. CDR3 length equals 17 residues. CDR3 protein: CASSLANGVSNTGELFF.

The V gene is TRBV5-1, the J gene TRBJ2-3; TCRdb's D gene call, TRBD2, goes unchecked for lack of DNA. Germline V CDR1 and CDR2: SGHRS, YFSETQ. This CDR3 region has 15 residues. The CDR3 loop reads CASSFRGVPTDTQYF.

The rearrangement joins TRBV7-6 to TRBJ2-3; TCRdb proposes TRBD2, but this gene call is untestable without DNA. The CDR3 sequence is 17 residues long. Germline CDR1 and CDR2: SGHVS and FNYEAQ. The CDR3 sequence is CASSSNRLAGYRDTQYF.

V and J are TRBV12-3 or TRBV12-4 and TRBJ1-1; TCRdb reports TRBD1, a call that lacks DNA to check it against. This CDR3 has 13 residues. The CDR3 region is CASSPGQGMSAFF.

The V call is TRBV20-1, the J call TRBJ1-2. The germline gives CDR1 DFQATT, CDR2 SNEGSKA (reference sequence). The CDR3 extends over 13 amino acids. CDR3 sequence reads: CSARWRQGKGYTF.

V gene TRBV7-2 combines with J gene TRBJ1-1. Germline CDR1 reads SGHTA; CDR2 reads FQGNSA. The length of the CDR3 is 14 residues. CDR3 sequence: CASSYIGLNTEAFF.

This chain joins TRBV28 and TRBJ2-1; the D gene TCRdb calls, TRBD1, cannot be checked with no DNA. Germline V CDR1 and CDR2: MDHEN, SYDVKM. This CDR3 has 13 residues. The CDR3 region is CASASDQGHEQFF.

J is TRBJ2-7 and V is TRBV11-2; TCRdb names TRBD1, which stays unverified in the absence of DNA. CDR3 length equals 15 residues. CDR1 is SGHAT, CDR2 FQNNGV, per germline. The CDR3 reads CASSLGIRAVNEQYF.

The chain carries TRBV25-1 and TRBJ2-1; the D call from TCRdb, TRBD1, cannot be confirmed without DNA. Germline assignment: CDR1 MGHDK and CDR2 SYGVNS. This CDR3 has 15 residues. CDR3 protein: CASSDLLQGYNEQFF.

The CDR3 protein is CSVRGHTEAFF. The chain links TRBV29-1 to TRBJ1-1; there is no DNA to check the TCRdb D call of TRBD1. CDR1 and CDR2 from the germline V gene are SQVTM and ANQGSEA. This CDR3 has 11 residues.

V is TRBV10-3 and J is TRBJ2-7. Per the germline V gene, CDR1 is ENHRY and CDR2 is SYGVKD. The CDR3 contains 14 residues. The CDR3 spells CAISERPPTYEQYF.

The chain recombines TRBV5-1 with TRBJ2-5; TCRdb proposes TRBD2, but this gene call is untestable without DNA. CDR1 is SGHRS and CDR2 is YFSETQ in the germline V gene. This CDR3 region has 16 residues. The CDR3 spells CASSLGLAGEQETQYF. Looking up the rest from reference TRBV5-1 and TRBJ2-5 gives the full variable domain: KAGVTQTPRYLIKTRGQQVTLSCSPISGHRSVSWYQQTPGQGLQFLFEYFSETQRNKGNFPGRFSGRQFSNSRSEMNVSTLELGDSALYLCASSLGLAGEQETQYFGPGTRLLVL.

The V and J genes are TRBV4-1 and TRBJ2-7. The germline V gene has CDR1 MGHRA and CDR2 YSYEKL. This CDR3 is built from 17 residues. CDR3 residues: CASSQVLKGGISYEQYF.

The CDR3 loop reads CSASRQGDTEAFF. The chain joins TRBV20-1 to TRBJ1-1; TCRdb returns TRBD1, unconfirmable since there is no DNA. The CDR3 spans 13 residues. The germline V gene encodes CDR1 DFQATT and CDR2 SNEGSKA (reference sequence).

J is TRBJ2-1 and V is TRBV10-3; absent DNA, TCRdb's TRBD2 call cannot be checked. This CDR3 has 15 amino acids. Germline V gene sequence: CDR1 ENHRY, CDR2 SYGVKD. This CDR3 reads CAISEGRELRDEQFF.

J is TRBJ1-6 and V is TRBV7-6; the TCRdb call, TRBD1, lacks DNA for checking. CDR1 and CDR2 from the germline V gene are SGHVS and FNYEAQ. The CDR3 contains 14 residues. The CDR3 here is CASSLGISGSPLHF.

CDR3 in amino acids: CASSVTPPGRPGYEQYF. The chain recombines TRBV5-1 with TRBJ2-7; TCRdb designates TRBD2, a call that cannot be tested without DNA. The CDR3 runs 17 residues. Per germline, CDR1 SGHRS and CDR2 YFSETQ. Full variable domain (remainder filled in from reference TRBV5-1 and TRBJ2-7): KAGVTQTPRYLIKTRGQQVTLSCSPISGHRSVSWYQQTPGQGLQFLFEYFSETQRNKGNFPGRFSGRQFSNSRSEMNVSTLELGDSALYLCASSVTPPGRPGYEQYFGPGTRLTVT.

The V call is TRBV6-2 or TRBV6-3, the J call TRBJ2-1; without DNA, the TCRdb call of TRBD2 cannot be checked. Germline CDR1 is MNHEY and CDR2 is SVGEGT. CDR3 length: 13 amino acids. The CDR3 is CATHGLANNEQFF.

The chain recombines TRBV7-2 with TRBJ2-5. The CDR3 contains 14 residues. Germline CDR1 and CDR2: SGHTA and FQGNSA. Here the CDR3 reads CASSFAGQQETQYF.

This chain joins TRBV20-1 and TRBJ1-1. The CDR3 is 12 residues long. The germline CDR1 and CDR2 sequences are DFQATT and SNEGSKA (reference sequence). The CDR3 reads CSAYQPNTEAFF.

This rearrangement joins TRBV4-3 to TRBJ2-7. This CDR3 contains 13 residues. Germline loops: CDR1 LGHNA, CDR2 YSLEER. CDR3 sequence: CASSQAPNYEQYF.

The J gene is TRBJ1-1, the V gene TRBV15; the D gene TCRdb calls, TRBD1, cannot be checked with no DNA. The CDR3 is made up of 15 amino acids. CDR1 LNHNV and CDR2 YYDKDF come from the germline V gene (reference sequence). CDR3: CATSGLGGWGTEAFF.

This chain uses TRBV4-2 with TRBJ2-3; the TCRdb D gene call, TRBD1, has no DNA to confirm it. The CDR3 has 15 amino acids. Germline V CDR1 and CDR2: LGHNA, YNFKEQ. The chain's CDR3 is CASSQAAQGADTQYF.

CDR3 loop: CASTRPERSSYEQYF. The chain couples TRBV7-2 to TRBJ2-7; without DNA, the TCRdb call of TRBD2 cannot be checked. The germline CDR1 and CDR2 sequences are SGHTA and FQGNSA. The CDR3 covers 15 residues.